This T cell receptor (beta chain) was sequenced during a study of Ad26.COV2.S vaccination and SARS-CoV-2 variants (TCRdb year 2021). Background for the entire study: Vaccine-arm donors were drawn from COV1001, a multicentre, randomized, double-blind, placebo-controlled phase I-IIa trial of Ad26.COV2.S in healthy adults. Trial participants were randomized into five groups of five, in which low-dose or high-dose Ad26.COV2.S was given once or twice, or placebo was given on both occasions. A total of 32 samples were included in the TCR-sequenced set, comprising roughly 19 Ad26.COV2.S vaccine recipients, 5 placebo recipients and 8 SARS-CoV-2 convalescent individuals. Investigators remained blinded to trial group allocation during experiments and outcome assessment. Ad26.COV2.S was given intramuscularly at 5x10^10 or 1x10^11 viral particles, as a single shot or as two shots 56 days apart. TCRbeta repertoire sequencing was used to assess the specificity and breadth of SARS-CoV-2-reactive T cell receptors after Ad26.COV2.S vaccination. General conclusions and limits of the study: Vaccine and placebo recipients had comparable non-spike TCR breadth, which fits with the vaccine containing only spike. After vaccination, substantial breadth of spike-specific CD8+ and CD4+ T cell responses was reported. The study was not powered to compare responses between vaccine doses or regimens. Higher spike-specific TCR breadth was observed in Ad26.COV2.S recipients than in placebo recipients (P = 0.0014). It was noted by the authors that total T cell responses may have been underestimated by the TCR breadth and depth analyses.

The germline ends are 8 bases apart after V is trimmed by 2 bases and J by 1 base. Counted from cysteine to phenylalanine, this CDR3 has 14 amino acids. Kept here is only the CDR3 DNA, which spans 42 bases and is read in frame from base 1. For CDR1 and CDR2, the germline V gene lists MNHEY and SVGEGT. Details on this clone: This clone's antigen is unknown. No much larger clonotype is one base removed from it; base qualities were not supplied.

The treatment or condition label on this specimen signifies: about 20 received Ad26.COV2.S at low or high dose, single or two shots; about 5 received placebo; per-sample allocation not given. Repertoires of vaccine and placebo recipients were sequenced from samples collected on day 63 after the first injection. Between 29 July and 7 August 2020, Cohort 1b enrolled about 27 adults aged 18-55 years at one site in Boston, USA. As a vaccine, Ad26.COV2.S was a replication-incompetent adenovirus type 26 vector that expressed a prefusion-stabilized SARS-CoV-2 spike protein derived from the original Wuhan strain. The immunoSEQ Assay was the method used to sequence TCRbeta CDR3 regions. After extraction, genomic DNA underwent amplification by bias-controlled multiplex PCR, followed by high-throughput sequencing. The original pipeline was this. Collapsing and filtering of sequences were performed to quantify the absolute abundance of each unique TCRbeta CDR3 region. T cell fraction was estimated by normalizing TCRbeta template counts to usable DNA, which was measured by amplifying reference genes present in all nucleated cells. Repertoire TCRs were annotated as SARS-CoV-2-specific when V gene, CDR3 amino acid sequence and J gene were exactly matched to a known reactive TCR set. The reference SARS-CoV-2 TCR set came from MIRA and was filtered for enrichment in COVID-19-positive ImmuneCODE repertoires, removing public or cross-reactive TCRs. Drawing on the MIRA antigens, annotated TCRs were analysed further at the level of specific ORF or position within ORF. Depth was the summed frequency of annotated unique rearrangements, while breadth was defined as annotated unique rearrangements over total unique productive rearrangements. Two-sided Wilcoxon rank-sum tests were used to compare TCR breadth between groups. In its TCRdb copy, this immuneACCESS table keeps in-frame sequences only and misses some clones. Where compared with another copy, unresolved V genes explain less than half of these, and the others have no known cause. V, J and clone size derive from that table, while D and trimming were established from the DNA sequence. The table for this sample lists a few hundred thousand clones; roughly 89% of them were counted only once. The ten largest clonotypes hold under 3% of the sample.

Rearrangement joined TRBV6-2 or TRBV6-3 to TRBJ2-5, with the D gene uncertain. The sequences come from peripheral blood, collected in a trial of Ad26.COV2.S vaccine versus placebo. This TCR derives from a person aged 18-60 years who received the Ad26.COV2.S COVID-19 vaccine or a placebo. This receptor carries the CDR3 CASSYTMTQETQYF. The base sequence is TGTGCCAGCAGTTACACGATGACCCAAGAGACCCAGTACTTC.